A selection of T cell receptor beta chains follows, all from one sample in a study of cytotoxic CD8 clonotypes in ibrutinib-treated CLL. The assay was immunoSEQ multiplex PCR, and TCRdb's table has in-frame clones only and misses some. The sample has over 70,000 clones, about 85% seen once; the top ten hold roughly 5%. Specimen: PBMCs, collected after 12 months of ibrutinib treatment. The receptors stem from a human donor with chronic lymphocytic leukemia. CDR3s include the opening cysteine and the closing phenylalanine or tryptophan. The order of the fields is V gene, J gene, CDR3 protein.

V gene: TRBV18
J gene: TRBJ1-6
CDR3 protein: CASSPPGSYNSPLHF

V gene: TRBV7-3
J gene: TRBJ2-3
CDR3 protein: CASSLTGLDTQYF

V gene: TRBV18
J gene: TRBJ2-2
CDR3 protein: CASSGTANTGELFF

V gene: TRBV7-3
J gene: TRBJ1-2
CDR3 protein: CASSPMAPGQGYGYTF

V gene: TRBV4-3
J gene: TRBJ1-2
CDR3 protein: CASSQEGQGRYGYTF

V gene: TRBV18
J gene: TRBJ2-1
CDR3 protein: CASTPGQHNEQFF

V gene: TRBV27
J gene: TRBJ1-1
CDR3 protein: CARPGGGPSTEAFF

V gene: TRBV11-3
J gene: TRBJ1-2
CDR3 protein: CASSLGQGFNYGYTF

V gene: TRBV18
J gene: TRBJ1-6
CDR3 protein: CASSPGGTLGSPLHF

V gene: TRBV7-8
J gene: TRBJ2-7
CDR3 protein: CASSPSRLAGTYEQYF

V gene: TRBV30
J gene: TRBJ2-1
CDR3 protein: CPHLTSGRVSTHNEQFF

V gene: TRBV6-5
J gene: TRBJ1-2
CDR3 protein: CASSAGTGFNGYTF

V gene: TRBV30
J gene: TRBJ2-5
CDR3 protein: CAWSVGGAQETQYF

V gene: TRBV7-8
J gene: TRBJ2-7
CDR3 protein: CASSLGLAVGEQYF

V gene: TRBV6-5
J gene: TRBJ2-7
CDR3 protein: CASSYGTGTYEQYF

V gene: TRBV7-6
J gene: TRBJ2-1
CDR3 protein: CASSLELEDEQFF

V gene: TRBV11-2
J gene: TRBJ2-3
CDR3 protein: CASSPQEARGTDTQYF

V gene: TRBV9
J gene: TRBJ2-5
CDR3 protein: CASSPRASGDETQYF

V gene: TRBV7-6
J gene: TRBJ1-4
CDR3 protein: CASSLGEVEKLFF

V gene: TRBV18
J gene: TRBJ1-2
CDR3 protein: CASSEQGADYGYTF

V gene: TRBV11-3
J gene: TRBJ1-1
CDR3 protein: CASSLGSNTEAFF

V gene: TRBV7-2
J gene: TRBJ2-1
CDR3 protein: CASTPGSRFLQLEQFF

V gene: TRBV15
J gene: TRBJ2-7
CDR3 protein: CATSRDLRTNYEQYF

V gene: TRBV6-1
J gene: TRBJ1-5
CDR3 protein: CASSGLGGNQPQHF

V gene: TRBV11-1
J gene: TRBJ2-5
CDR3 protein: CASSQTTQETQYF

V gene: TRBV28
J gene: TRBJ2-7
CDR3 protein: CASSLFWATGGSSPNYEQYF